This T cell receptor beta chain stems from a study of shared clonotypes between healthy human individuals. The CDR3 covers 17 residues. CDR1 and CDR2 from the germline V gene are MGHDK and SYGVNS. Trimming took off 3 bases at V and 5 bases at J, with 22 bases between the two ends. Data came from immunoSEQ multiplex PCR; TCRdb stores just in-frame clones and leaves some out. The sample consists of roughly 2.5 million clones, around 90% of them appearing once. Negatively enriched CD4+ T cells were divided by CD45RA into naive and memory. The rearrangement links TRBV25-1 to TRBJ1-1; possible D gene TRBD1, 6 bases. Sequencing was carried out using naive CD4+ T cells sorted from blood. Regarding subset: CD45RA+ positively selected. This TCR derives from a man in his late teens or twenties in good health. The CDR3 DNA sequence: TGTGCCAGCAGTGAGTCTAGCCCCGGCCAGGGGATTACTGAAGCTTTCTTT. This translates into CASSESSPGQGITEAFF. The full variable domain, in which reference TRBV25-1 and TRBJ1-1 provide the parts outside the CDR3, is EADIYQTPRYLVIGTGKKITLECSQTMGHDKMYWYQQDPGMELHLIHYSYGVNSTEKGDLSSESTVSRIRTEHFPLTLESARPSHTSQYLCASSESSPGQGITEAFFGQGTRLTVV.